These 23 T cell receptor beta chains share one sample of origin, sequenced in a study of T cells after yellow fever vaccination. TCRdb re-analysed the 5' RACE reads in MiXCR, keeping a single row per CDR3 protein. The sample holds more than 450,000 distinct CDR3 sequences, 21% seen once. The sequencing here drew on PBMCs, taken less than 25 days after the first yellow fever vaccination. The origin of the receptors is a man between 18 and 29 years old who received the YFV17D yellow fever vaccine.

V usage is TRBV12-3 or TRBV12-4 and J usage is TRBJ1-4; D is uncertain. The CDR3 length is 13 residues. V dropped 4 bases and J dropped 2 bases, with 5 bases sitting between them. This chain's CDR3 is CASSWGTNEKLFF. The CDR3 region has the DNA TGTGCCAGCAGTTGGGGTACTAATGAAAAACTGTTTTTT.

Turning to this clonotype: One end of the junction varies from germline; a read error may be responsible. V is TRBV30 and J is TRBJ2-2; tentatively, D is TRBD1 (6 bases). Per germline, CDR1 GTSNPN and CDR2 SVGIG (reference sequence). This CDR3 spans 14 amino acids. The CDR3 DNA follows: TGTGCCTGGAAGGGGACATTGAACACCGGGGAGATGTTTTTT. Translated, it gives CAWKGTLNTGEMFF.

The chain is built from TRBV5-1 and TRBJ2-3; TRBD1 matches at 7 bases. V shed 1 base and J 6 bases; nucleotides not matched to a gene: 8. The CDR3 covers 15 residues. Germline CDR1 reads SGHRS; CDR2 reads YFSETQ. The chain's CDR3 is CASSLTQGRWDTQYF. CDR3 bases: TGCGCCAGCAGCTTGACACAGGGGAGATGGGATACGCAGTATTTT.

This clonotype was counted between two and nine times. The V gene is TRBV20-1, the J gene TRBJ2-1, with TRBD2 matching 14 bases. CDR1 and CDR2 (germline): DFQATT, SNEGSKA (reference sequence). V dropped 1 base and J dropped 4; count of bases not matched to a gene: 0. The CDR3 extends over 15 amino acids. In nucleotides, the CDR3 is TGCAGTGCTAGAGGGACTAGCGGGGGGTACAATGAGCAGTTCTTC. Encoded protein: CSARGTSGGYNEQFF.

This clonotype showed up just a few times. J is TRBJ2-1 and V is TRBV7-9; D may be TRBD2 (6 bases). Trimming cost V 4 bases and J 6 bases, with 16 bases left between them. Germline lookup yields CDR1 SEHNR and CDR2 FQNEAQ (reference sequence). This CDR3 comprises 15 residues. The CDR3 is CASSSRLVSLNEQFF. The CDR3, as DNA: TGTGCCAGCAGCTCCCGACTAGTTTCCCTCAATGAGCAGTTCTTC.

This clonotype was recorded a few times. The gene calls are TRBV28 and TRBJ2-5; D is unclear. The CDR3 has 14 residues. Germline V gene sequence: CDR1 MDHEN, CDR2 SYDVKM. V lost 4 bases to trimming and J lost 1 base, with 10 bases between them. Here the CDR3 DNA reads TGTGCCAGCAGTTCATCCGCGATCCAAGAGACCCAGTACTTC. Translating it yields CASSSSAIQETQYF.

The rearrangement uses TRBV5-1 and TRBJ2-3, with 9 bases lining up with TRBD2. V lost 4 bases, J lost 2 bases, and 2 bases stayed unmatched. The CDR3 has 14 amino acids. Germline CDR1 SGHRS, CDR2 YFSETQ. CDR3 protein: CASSGTSPTDTQYF. The CDR3 DNA is TGCGCCAGCAGCGGGACTAGCCCCACAGATACGCAGTATTTT.

V gene TRBV7-3 combines with J gene TRBJ2-2; perhaps TRBD1 as D (6 bases). CDR3 length equals 13 residues. The germline V gene has CDR1 SGHTA and CDR2 FQGTGA. Trimming stripped 5 bases from V and 8 bases from J, with 12 bases between. The CDR3 spells CASSTTGSGELFF. CDR3 sequence (DNA): TGTGCCAGCAGCACGACAGGCTCGGGGGAGCTGTTTTTT.

The chain uses TRBV9 and TRBJ2-5; 7 bases map to TRBD1. Germline V lookup: CDR1 SGDLS, CDR2 YYNGEE. This CDR3 has 14 amino acids. V lost 0 bases and J lost 4; bases outside the gene matches: 3. The CDR3 loop is CASSVAPGGETQYF. DNA of the CDR3: TGTGCCAGCAGCGTAGCGCCAGGGGGAGAGACCCAGTACTTC.

The J gene is TRBJ2-7, the V gene TRBV11-2; 8 nucleotides agree with TRBD1. Germline V gene sequence: CDR1 SGHAT, CDR2 FQNNGV. The length of the CDR3 is 12 residues. The J segment lost 6 bases and the V segment lost 3 bases, leaving 1 base of the junction unmatched. CDR3 region: CASSFDRGEQYV. The CDR3 DNA sequence: TGTGCCAGCAGCTTCGACAGGGGCGAGCAGTACGTC.

Only a few counts were recorded for this clonotype. V and J are TRBV3-1 and TRBJ2-5; 9 bases fit TRBD2. Trimming removed 2 bases from V and 5 bases from J; junction bases left unmatched: 6. Germline V CDR1 and CDR2: LGHDT, YNNKEL (reference sequence). There are 15 residues in the CDR3. The CDR3 DNA reads TGTGCCAGCAGCCAAATGCGGGGGGGCGTGGAGACCCAGTACTTC. The encoded protein is CASSQMRGGVETQYF.

This clonotype has just a few counts. The chain combines TRBV12-3 or TRBV12-4 with TRBJ2-2; the match to TRBD2 covers 12 bases. V lost 6 bases to trimming and J lost 6 bases; unmatched junction nucleotides: 5. The CDR3 length is 15 residues. CDR3 bases: TGTGCCAGCAGACCTAGCGGGGGGGCCGCCGGGGAGCTGTTTTTT. Amino acid sequence: CASRPSGGAAGELFF.

The gene calls are TRBV18 and TRBJ2-7; TRBD2 aligns across 9 bases. The CDR3 loop spans 14 amino acids. Germline lookup yields CDR1 KGHSH and CDR2 LQKENI. After removal of 4 bases from V and 2 bases from J, the junction contained 3 bases not matched to a gene. The CDR3 here is CASSLAGATYEQYF. CDR3 sequence (DNA): TGTGCCAGCTCACTAGCGGGGGCGACCTACGAGCAGTACTTC.

Only a few counts were recorded for this clonotype. The chain uses TRBV28 and TRBJ2-3; D is possibly TRBD2 (6 bases). This CDR3 has 14 amino acids. V lost 5 bases and J lost 8, with 17 bases in between. Germline V gives CDR1 MDHEN, CDR2 SYDVKM. The CDR3 here is CASSGDFQEGTQYF. DNA for the CDR3: TGTGCCAGCAGTGGGGACTTCCAAGAGGGTACGCAGTATTTT.

V is TRBV20-1 and J is TRBJ1-1; TRBD1 matches at 7 bases. CDR1 is DFQATT, CDR2 SNEGSKA, per germline (reference sequence). This CDR3 spans 11 amino acids. V gave up 5 bases and J gave up 9 bases; unmatched junction bases: 6. CDR3 amino acids: CSAWKGQKAFF. In DNA, the CDR3 is TGCAGTGCTTGGAAGGGACAGAAAGCTTTCTTT.

The J gene is TRBJ2-5, the V gene TRBV6-1; 9 bases align to TRBD2. After removal of 2 bases from V and 2 bases from J, the junction contained 6 bases not matched to a gene. Germline values: CDR1 MNHNS, CDR2 SASEGT. The CDR3 is made up of 16 amino acids. The CDR3 protein is CASSEFWSGGQETQYF. In DNA, the CDR3 is TGTGCCAGCAGTGAATTTTGGAGCGGGGGGCAAGAGACCCAGTACTTC.

J is TRBJ1-2 and V is TRBV12-3 or TRBV12-4; D is possibly TRBD1 (6 bases). Trimming removed 2 bases at V and 6 bases at J, with 13 bases between. The CDR3 sequence is 14 residues long. For the CDR3, the DNA is TGTGCCAGCAGTTTATCCCAGGGGAGGGATGGCTACACCTTC. This gives the protein CASSLSQGRDGYTF.

The V gene is TRBV5-6, the J gene TRBJ1-3, with D possibly TRBD1 on 6 matching bases. Germline CDR1 SGHDT, CDR2 YYEEEE. Deletions cut 1 base from V and 0 bases from J, with 11 bases between. This CDR3 is 16 amino acids long. The CDR3 nucleotides are TGTGCCAGCAGCTTGTTGGGGGGCTACTCTGGAAACACCATATATTTT. Translation: CASSLLGGYSGNTIYF.

This clonotype was observed a handful of times. The chain couples TRBV6-1 to TRBJ2-3, with D possibly TRBD2 on 8 matching bases. V was trimmed by 4 bases and J by 4 bases, leaving 21 bases between them. Germline V CDR1 and CDR2: MNHNS, SASEGT. This CDR3 has 17 residues. The DNA of the CDR3 is TGTGCCAGCAGTGCCCGACAGGGTGTCGGGGGGGCAGATACGCAGTATTTT. Translation gives CASSARQGVGGADTQYF.

The chain employs TRBV12-3 or TRBV12-4 and TRBJ2-7; D is tentatively TRBD1 or TRBD2 (6 bases each). Trimming cost V 4 bases and J 5 bases, with 12 bases left between them. CDR3 length: 13 residues. The CDR3: CASSSRGANEQYF. CDR3 nucleotide sequence: TGTGCCAGCAGTTCAAGGGGGGCCAACGAGCAGTACTTC.

The chain carries TRBV11-2 and TRBJ2-3; D tentatively fits TRBD1 or TRBD2 (7 bases each). Germline lookup yields CDR1 SGHAT and CDR2 FQNNGV. This CDR3 is 20 amino acids long. Trimming removed 7 bases at V and 2 bases at J, with 31 bases between. CDR3 sequence: CASTGGPGTVGPAYTDTQYF. As DNA, the CDR3 is TGTGCCAGCACGGGGGGACCCGGGACAGTCGGGCCCGCCTACACAGATACGCAGTATTTT.

V gene TRBV25-1 combines with J gene TRBJ2-1; tentatively, D is TRBD2 (5 bases). This CDR3 contains 15 residues. CDR1 is MGHDK, CDR2 SYGVNS, per germline. Trimming removed 5 bases at V and 2 bases at J, with 13 bases between. DNA of the CDR3: TGTGCCAGCAGTCCCTACCGAGGGACCTACAATGAGCAGTTCTTC. It specifies CASSPYRGTYNEQFF.

The rearrangement uses TRBV12-3 or TRBV12-4 and TRBJ1-4; no definite D call. V lost 6 bases to trimming and J lost 8 bases, with 7 bases between them. This CDR3 is 11 amino acids long. CDR3 sequence (DNA): TGTGCCAGCAGCGGAGGGGAAAAACTGTTTTTT. It codes for CASSGGEKLFF.